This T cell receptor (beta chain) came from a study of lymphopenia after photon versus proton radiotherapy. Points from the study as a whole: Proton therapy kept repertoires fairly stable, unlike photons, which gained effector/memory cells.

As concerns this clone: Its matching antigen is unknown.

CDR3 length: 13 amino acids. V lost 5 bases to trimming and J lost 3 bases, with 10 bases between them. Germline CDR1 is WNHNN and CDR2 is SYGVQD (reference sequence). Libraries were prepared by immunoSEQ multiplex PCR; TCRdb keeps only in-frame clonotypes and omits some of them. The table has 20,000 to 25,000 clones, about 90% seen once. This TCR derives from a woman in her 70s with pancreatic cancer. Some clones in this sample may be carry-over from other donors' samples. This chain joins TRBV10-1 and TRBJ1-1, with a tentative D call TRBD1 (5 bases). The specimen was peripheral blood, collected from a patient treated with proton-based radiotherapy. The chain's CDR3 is CASSPGTDTEAFF. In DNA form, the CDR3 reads TGCGCCAGCAGTCCGGGGACGGACACTGAAGCTTTCTTT.